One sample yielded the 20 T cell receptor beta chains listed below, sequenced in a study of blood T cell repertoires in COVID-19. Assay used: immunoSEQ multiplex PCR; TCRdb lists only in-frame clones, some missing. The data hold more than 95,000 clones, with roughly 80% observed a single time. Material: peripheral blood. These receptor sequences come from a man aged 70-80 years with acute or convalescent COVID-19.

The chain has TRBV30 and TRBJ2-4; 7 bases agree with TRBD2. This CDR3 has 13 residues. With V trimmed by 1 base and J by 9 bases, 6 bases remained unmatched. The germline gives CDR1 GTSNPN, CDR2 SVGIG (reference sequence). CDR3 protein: CAWSGGGSGIQYF. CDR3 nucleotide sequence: TGTGCCTGGAGTGGAGGCGGGAGTGGCATTCAGTACTTC.

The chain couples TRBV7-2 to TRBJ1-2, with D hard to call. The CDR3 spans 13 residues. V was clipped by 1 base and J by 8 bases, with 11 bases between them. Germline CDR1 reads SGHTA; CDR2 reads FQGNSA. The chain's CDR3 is CASSLGGESGYTF. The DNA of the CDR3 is TGTGCCAGCAGCTTAGGTGGAGAATCGGGCTACACCTTC.

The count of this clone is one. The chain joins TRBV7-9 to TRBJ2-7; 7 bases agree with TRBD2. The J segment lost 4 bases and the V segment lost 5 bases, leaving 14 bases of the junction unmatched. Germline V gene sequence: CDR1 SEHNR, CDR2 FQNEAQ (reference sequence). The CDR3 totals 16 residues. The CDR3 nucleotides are TGTGCCAGCAGCCGGCAGGGCGGGAGTCCCGGGTACGAGCAGTACTTC. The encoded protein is CASSRQGGSPGYEQYF. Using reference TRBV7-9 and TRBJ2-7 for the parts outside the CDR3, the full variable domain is DTGVSQNPRHKITKRGQNVTFRCDPISEHNRLYWYRQTLGQGPEFLTYFQNEAQLEKSRLLSDRFSAERPKGSFSTLEIQRTEQGDSAMYLCASSRQGGSPGYEQYFGPGTRLTVT.

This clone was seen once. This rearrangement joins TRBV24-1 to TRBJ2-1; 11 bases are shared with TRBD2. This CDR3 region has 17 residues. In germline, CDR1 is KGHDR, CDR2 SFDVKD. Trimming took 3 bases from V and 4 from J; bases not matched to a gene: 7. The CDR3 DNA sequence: TGTGCCACCAGTGATCGAACTAGCGGGAGCCTTTACAATGAGCAGTTCTTC. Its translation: CATSDRTSGSLYNEQFF.

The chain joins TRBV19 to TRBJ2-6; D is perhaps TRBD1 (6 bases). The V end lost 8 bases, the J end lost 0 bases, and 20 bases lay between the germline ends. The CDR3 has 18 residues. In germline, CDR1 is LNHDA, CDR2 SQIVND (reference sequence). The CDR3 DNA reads TGTGCCAGTCCAGACAGGTGGGTTCAATACTCTGGGGCCAACGTCCTGACTTTC. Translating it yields CASPDRWVQYSGANVLTF.

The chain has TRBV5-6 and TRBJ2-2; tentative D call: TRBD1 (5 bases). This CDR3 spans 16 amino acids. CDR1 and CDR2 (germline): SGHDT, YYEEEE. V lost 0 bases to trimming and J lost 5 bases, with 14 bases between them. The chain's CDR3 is CASSLEAAGWTGELFF. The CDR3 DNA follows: TGTGCCAGCAGCTTGGAGGCCGCAGGGTGGACCGGGGAGCTGTTTTTT. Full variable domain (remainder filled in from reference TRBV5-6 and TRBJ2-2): DAGVTQSPTHLIKTRGQQVTLRCSPKSGHDTVSWYQQALGQGPQFIFQYYEEEERQRGNFPDRFSGHQFPNYSSELNVNALLLGDSALYLCASSLEAAGWTGELFFGEGSRLTVL.

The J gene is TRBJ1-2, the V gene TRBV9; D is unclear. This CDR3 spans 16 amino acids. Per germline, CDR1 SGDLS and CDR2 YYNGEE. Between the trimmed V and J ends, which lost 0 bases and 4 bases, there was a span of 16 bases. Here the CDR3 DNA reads TGTGCCAGCAGCGTAGAGGCGGGTCGGGATGCCTATGGCTACACCTTC. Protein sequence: CASSVEAGRDAYGYTF.

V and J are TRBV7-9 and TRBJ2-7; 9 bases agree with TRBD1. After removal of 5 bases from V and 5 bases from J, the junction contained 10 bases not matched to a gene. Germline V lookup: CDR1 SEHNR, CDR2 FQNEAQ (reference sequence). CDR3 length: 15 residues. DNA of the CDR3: TGTGCCAGCAGCGGTCGGACAGGGGCCGGTGACGAGCAGTACTTC. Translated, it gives CASSGRTGAGDEQYF.

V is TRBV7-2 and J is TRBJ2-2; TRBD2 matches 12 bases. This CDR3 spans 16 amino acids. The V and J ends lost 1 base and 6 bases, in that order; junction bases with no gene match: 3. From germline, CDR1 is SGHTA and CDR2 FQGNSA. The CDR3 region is CASSLEPSGRAGELFF. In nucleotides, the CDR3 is TGTGCCAGCAGCTTAGAGCCTAGCGGGAGGGCCGGGGAGCTGTTTTTT.

In nucleotides, the CDR3 is TGTGCCAGCGGACAGCCTAATTCACCCCTCCACTTT. It is translated as CASGQPNSPLHF. V and J are TRBV27 and TRBJ1-6; D perhaps matches TRBD1 (6 bases). Germline values: CDR1 MNHEY, CDR2 SMNVEV (reference sequence). This CDR3 has 12 residues. The V end was cut by 8 bases, the J end by 6 bases, with 8 bases between.

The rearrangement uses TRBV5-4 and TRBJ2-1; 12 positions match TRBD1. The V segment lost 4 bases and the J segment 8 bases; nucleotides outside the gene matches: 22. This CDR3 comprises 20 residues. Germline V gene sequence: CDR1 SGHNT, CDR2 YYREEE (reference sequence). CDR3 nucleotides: TGTGCCAGCAGCAACCGGGACAGGGGGCCGACTAGCGGCCTTTATCATGAGCAGTTCTTC. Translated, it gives CASSNRDRGPTSGLYHEQFF.

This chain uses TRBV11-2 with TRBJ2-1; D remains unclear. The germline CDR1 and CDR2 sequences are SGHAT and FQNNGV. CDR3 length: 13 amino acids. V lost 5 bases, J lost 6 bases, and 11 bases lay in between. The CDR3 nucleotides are TGTGCCAGCAGCCCCCTAGTCCGCAATGAGCAGTTCTTC. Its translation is CASSPLVRNEQFF.

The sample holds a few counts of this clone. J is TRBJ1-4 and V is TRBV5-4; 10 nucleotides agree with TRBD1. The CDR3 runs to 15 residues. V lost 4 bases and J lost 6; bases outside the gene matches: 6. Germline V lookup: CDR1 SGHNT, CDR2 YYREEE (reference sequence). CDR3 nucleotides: TGTGCCAGCAGCCGAGGGGGGACAGGGGATGAAAAACTGTTTTTT. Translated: CASSRGGTGDEKLFF.

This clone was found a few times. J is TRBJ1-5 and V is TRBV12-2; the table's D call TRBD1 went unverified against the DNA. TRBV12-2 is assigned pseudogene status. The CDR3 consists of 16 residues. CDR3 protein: CASRLAAAGGDQPQHF. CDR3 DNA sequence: TGTGCAAGTCGCTTAGCTGCGGCAGGGGGCGATCAGCCCCAGCATTTT.

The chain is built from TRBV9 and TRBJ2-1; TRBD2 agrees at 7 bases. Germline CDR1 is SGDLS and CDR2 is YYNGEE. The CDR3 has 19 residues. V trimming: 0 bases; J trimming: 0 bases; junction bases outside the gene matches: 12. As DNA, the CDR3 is TGTGCCAGCAGCGTAGCTACGGGGGGTAGCGCCCACTCCTACAATGAGCAGTTCTTC. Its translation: CASSVATGGSAHSYNEQFF.

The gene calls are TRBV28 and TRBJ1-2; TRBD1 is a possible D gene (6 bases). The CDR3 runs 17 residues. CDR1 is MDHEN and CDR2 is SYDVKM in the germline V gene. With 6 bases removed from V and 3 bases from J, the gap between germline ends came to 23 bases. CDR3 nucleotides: TGTGCCAGCAGGATATCAGGGGTCGATCGGCCGCACTATGGCTACACCTTC. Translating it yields CASRISGVDRPHYGYTF.

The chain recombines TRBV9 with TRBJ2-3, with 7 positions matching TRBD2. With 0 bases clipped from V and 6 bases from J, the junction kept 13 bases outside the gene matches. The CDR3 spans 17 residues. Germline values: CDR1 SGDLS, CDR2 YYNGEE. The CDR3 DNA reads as TGTGCCAGCAGCGTAGCCCTTTTGGGGGAGGGGTTTGATACGCAGTATTTT. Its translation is CASSVALLGEGFDTQYF.

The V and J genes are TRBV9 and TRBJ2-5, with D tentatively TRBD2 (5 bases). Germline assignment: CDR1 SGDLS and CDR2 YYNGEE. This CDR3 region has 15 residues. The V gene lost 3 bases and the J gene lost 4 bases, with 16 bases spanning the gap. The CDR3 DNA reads TGTGCCAGCAGCGCCACGGGATCAACGGGAGAGACCCAGTACTTC. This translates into CASSATGSTGETQYF.

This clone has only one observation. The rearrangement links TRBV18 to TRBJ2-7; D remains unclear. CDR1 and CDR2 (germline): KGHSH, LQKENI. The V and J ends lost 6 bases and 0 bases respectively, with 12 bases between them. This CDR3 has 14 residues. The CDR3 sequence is CASSMYPDSYEQYF. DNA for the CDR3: TGTGCCAGCTCGATGTACCCAGACTCCTACGAGCAGTACTTC.

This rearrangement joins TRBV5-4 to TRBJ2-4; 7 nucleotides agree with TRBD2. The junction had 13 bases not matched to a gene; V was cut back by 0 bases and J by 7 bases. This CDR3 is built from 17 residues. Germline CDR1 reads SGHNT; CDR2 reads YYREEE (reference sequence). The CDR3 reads CASSLAYAGVSGNIQYF. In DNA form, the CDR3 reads TGTGCCAGCAGCTTGGCCTACGCGGGGGTCTCGGGGAACATTCAGTACTTC.